This TCR beta chain was obtained from a study of CD8+CD57+ T cells in acquired aplastic anemia. Whole-study context: DNA from sorted CD4+ and CD8+ cells averaged about 3.2 ug.

Template material for TCR beta VDJ and CDR3 profiling consisted of genomic DNA. TCRdb re-called the reads through MiXCR, storing one row per CDR3 protein. The data show more than 100,000 distinct CDR3 sequences, approximately 41% seen once. Germline assignment: CDR1 LNHNV and CDR2 YYDKDF (reference sequence). This CDR3 region has 16 residues. Trimming removed 3 bases at V and 8 bases at J, with 17 bases between. The sequenced sample consisted of sorted CD4+, CD8+, or CD8+CD57+ T cells (not recorded which) from PBMCs. This TCR was sampled from a human donor in good health, serving as a control. The chain joins TRBV15 to TRBJ1-6, with D maybe TRBD1 (5 bases). The CDR3 spells CATSRPRGLTDSPLHF. In DNA, the CDR3 is TGTGCCACCAGCAGGCCACGGGGACTGACTGATTCACCCCTCCACTTT.